This T cell receptor beta chain was found in a study of post-analysis software for immune sequencing data. Sequencing libraries made from TCR beta cDNA carried unique molecular identifiers. From the PCR reads, TCRdb called clonotypes with MiXCR, one entry per CDR3 protein. The repertoire holds some 260,000 distinct CDR3 sequences, less than 40% seen once, with 4% to 6% in the top ten. The V gene's germline CDR1 is ENHRY and CDR2 SYGVKD. Deletions cut 10 bases from V and 7 bases from J, with 17 bases between. CDR3 length: 12 residues. This clonotype was detected a few times. The antigen remains undetermined. Regarding the study as a whole: TRBV segments more frequent in patients than in controls numbered about 5 and included TRBV5-6, TRBV5-1 and TRBV20-1. The F measure placed samples prepared in the same batch into strongly shared clusters.

The source of this sequence is a girl aged 5 to 17 with multiple sclerosis. The chain uses TRBV10-3 and TRBJ2-7, with D perhaps given as TRBD1 or TRBD2 (5 bases each). The sequenced sample consisted of blood. CDR3 sequence (DNA): TGTGCCACCGAGGGGAGTTCCGATGAGCAGTACTTC. Protein product: CATEGSSDEQYF.